This is a list of T cell receptor beta chains from one sample in a study of T cell responses to AZD1222 COVID-19 vaccine. Produced via immunoSEQ multiplex PCR; TCRdb's table is partial and in-frame only. The table includes around 100,000 clones, around 85% detected once. The specimen comprised peripheral blood, sampled 28 days after the second AZD1222 dose. The receptors shown here come from an adult who received the AZD1222 COVID-19 vaccine. CDR3s include the opening cysteine and the closing phenylalanine or tryptophan. The D gene is left open where the match is weak. Clone size is given for some rows only: seen once, a few or many times, or a class if the clone is expanded.

V gene	J gene	clone size	D gene	CDR3 DNA	CDR3 protein
TRBV20-1	TRBJ2-3	.	.	TGCAGTGCTAGTTCGGACGGTAGCACAGATACGCAGTATTTT	CSASSDGSTDTQYF
TRBV29-1	TRBJ1-5	once	.	TGCAGCGTTTCCCTTGCGGCGGCGCAGCCCCAGCATTTT	CSVSLAAAQPQHF
TRBV5-1	TRBJ2-7	.	TRBD1	TGCGCCAGCTGGGGGACAGGATCCTACGAGCAGTACTTC	CASWGTGSYEQYF
TRBV19	TRBJ2-3	few	TRBD2	TGTGCCAGTAGTATGACTAGCGGGGGGGCTGGTACGCAGTATTTT	CASSMTSGGAGTQYF
TRBV3-1/TRBV3-2	TRBJ2-1	.	.	TGTGCCAGCAGCCAAGAGGGCACAGGGCGCTACAATGAGCAGTTCTTC	CASSQEGTGRYNEQFF
TRBV4-3	TRBJ2-7	.	TRBD1	TGCGCCAGCTCTACAGGGGTGACAGGATCCTACGAGCAGTACTTC	CASSTGVTGSYEQYF
TRBV5-4	TRBJ2-3	.	TRBD2	TGTGCCAGCAGCTTTCCGGCGGGAGAAGATACGCAGTATTTT	CASSFPAGEDTQYF
TRBV5-6	TRBJ2-5	.	.	TGTGCCAGCAGCTCGGACAGCCTAGAGACCCAGTACTTC	CASSSDSLETQYF
TRBV23-1	TRBJ2-7	.	.	TGCGCCAGCAGTCAAGTCGTCCCTACAACCTCCTACGAGCAGTACTTC	CASSQVVPTTSYEQYF
TRBV9	TRBJ2-7	.	.	TGTGCCAGCAGCGTAGAGACCGGCCCCTACGAGCAGTACTTC	CASSVETGPYEQYF
TRBV13	TRBJ2-1	.	.	TGTGCCAGCAGCCAAGTCCCGAGCTCCTACAATGAGCAGTTCTTC	CASSQVPSSYNEQFF
TRBV28	TRBJ1-1	.	TRBD1	TGTGCCAGCAGGGGACAGGGGGTGGGCGTGAACACTGAAGCTTTCTTT	CASRGQGVGVNTEAFF
TRBV5-5	TRBJ1-3	.	.	TGTGCCAGCAGCTACCTGACTGGAAACACCATATATTTT	CASSYLTGNTIYF
TRBV5-1	TRBJ2-7	.	TRBD1	TGCGCCAGCAGCCCGGACAGGGGGAGTCTTTACGAGCAGTACTTC	CASSPDRGSLYEQYF
TRBV2	TRBJ2-1	.	.	TGTGCCAGCGGGCGGGACAACTCCTACAATGAGCAGTTCTTC	CASGRDNSYNEQFF
TRBV7-9	TRBJ2-3	.	.	TGTGCCAGCAGCTTAGCCCGGGGGCGATACGATACGCAGTATTTT	CASSLARGRYDTQYF
TRBV15	TRBJ1-2	.	TRBD1	TGTGCCACCAGCAGAGATCCGACAGGGGCCAACACAAACTATGGCTACACCTTC	CATSRDPTGANTNYGYTF
TRBV6-5	TRBJ2-3	.	.	TGTGCCAGCAGTTACGGTACAGACACAGATACGCAGTATTTT	CASSYGTDTDTQYF
TRBV7-9	TRBJ2-1	.	.	TGTGCCAGCAGCTTAGACACCGAAGACAATGAGCAGTTCTTC	CASSLDTEDNEQFF
TRBV4-2	TRBJ1-2	.	.	TGTGCCAGCAGCCAAGATAGGGGGGTTTACTATGGCTACACCTTC	CASSQDRGVYYGYTF
TRBV30	TRBJ2-3	.	TRBD1	TGTGCCTGGGCGGACAGGAGGTACACAGATACGCAGTATTTT	CAWADRRYTDTQYF
TRBV6-2/TRBV6-3	TRBJ2-1	.	.	TGTGCCAGCAGTCGGGACTCGCCAGGGAATGAGCAGTTCTTC	CASSRDSPGNEQFF
TRBV5-6	TRBJ1-6	.	.	TGTGCCAGCAGCCAAAAACGGGGCCTGAGCTCCTATAATTCACCCCTCCACTTT	CASSQKRGLSSYNSPLHF
TRBV28	TRBJ2-1	.	.	TGTGCCAGCAGCCTCTCTAACAACAATGAGCAGTTCTTC	CASSLSNNNEQFF
TRBV5-1	TRBJ1-2	few	.	TGCGCCAGCAGCTTGGGCCTGGGGGCAAACTATGGCTACACCTTC	CASSLGLGANYGYTF